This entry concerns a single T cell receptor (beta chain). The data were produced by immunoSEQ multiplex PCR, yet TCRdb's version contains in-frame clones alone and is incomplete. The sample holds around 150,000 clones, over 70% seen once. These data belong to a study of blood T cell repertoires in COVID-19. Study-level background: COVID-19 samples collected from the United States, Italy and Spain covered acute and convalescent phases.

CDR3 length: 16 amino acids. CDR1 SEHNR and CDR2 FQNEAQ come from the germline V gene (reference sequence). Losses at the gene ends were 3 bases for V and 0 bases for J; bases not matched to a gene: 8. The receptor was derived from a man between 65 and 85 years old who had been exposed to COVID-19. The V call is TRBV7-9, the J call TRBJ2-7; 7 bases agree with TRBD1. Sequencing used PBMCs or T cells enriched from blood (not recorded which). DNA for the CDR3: TGTGCCAGCAGCTTCACCGGGACAGCAGCCTCCTACGAGCAGTACTTC. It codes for CASSFTGTAASYEQYF.